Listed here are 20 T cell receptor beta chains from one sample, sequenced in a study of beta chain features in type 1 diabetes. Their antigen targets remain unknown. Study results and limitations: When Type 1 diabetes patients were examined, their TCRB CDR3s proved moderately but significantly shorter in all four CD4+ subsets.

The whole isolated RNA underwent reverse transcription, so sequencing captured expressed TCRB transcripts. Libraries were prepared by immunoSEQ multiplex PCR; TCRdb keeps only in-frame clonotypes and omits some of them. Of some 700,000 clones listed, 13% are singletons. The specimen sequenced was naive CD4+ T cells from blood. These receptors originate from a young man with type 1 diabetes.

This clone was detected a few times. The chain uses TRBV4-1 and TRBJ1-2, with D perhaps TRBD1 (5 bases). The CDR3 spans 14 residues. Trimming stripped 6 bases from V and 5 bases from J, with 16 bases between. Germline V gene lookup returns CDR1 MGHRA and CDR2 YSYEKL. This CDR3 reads CASRSAGRGYGYTF. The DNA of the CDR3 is TGCGCCAGCAGGTCTGCGGGACGCGGGTATGGCTACACCTTC.

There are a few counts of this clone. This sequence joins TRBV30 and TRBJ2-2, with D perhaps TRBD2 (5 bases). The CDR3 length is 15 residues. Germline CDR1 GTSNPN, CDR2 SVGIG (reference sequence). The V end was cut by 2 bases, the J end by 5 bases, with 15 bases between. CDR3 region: CAWSSWESNTGELFF. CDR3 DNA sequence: TGTGCCTGGAGTAGCTGGGAGAGTAATACCGGGGAGCTGTTTTTT.

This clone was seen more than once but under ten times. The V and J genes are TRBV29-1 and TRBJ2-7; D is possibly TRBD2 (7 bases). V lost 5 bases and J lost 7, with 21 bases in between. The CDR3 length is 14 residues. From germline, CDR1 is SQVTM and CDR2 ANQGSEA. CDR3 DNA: TGCAGCGTTTTTCCGGGGGGCCCAGCGGGTGAGCAGTACTTC. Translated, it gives CSVFPGGPAGEQYF.

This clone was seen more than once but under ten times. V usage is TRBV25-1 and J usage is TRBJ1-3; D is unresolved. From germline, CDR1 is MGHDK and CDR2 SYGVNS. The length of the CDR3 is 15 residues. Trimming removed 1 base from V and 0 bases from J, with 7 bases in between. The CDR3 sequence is CASSESVLSGNTIYF. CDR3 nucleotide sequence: TGTGCCAGCAGTGAATCTGTACTCTCTGGAAACACCATATATTTT.

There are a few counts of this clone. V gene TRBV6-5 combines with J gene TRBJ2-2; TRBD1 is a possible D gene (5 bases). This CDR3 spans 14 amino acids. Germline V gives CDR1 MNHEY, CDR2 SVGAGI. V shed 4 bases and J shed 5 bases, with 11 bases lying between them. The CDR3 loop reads CASSFARVTGELFF. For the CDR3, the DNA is TGTGCCAGCAGTTTCGCCAGGGTTACCGGGGAGCTGTTTTTT.

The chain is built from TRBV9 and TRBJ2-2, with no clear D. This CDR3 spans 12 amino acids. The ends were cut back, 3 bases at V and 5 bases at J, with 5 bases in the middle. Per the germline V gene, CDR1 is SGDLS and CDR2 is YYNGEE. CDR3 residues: CASSATTGELFF. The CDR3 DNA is TGTGCCAGCAGCGCAACGACCGGGGAGCTGTTTTTT. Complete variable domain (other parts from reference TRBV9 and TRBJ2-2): DSGVTQTPKHLITATGQRVTLRCSPRSGDLSVYWYQQSLDQGLQFLIQYYNGEERAKGNILERFSAQQFPDLHSELNLSSLELGDSALYFCASSATTGELFFGEGSRLTVL.

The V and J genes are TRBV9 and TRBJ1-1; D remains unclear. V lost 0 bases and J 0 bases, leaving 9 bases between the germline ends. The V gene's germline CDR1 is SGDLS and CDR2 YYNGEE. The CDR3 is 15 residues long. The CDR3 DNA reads TGTGCCAGCAGCGTAGAGCCGGGATTGAACACTGAAGCTTTCTTT. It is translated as CASSVEPGLNTEAFF.

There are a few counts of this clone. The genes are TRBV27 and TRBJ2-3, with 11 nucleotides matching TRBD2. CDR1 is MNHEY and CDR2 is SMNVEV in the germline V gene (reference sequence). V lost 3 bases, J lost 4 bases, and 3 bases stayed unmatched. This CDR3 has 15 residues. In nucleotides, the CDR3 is TGTGCCAGCAGTTTCCTGACTAGCGGGGCAGATACGCAGTATTTT. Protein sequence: CASSFLTSGADTQYF.

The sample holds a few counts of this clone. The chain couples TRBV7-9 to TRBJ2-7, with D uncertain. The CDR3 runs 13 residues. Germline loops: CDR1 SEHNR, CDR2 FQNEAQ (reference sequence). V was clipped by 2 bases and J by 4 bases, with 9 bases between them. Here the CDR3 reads CASSLISDYEQYF. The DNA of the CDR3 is TGTGCCAGCAGCTTAATTTCGGATTACGAGCAGTACTTC.

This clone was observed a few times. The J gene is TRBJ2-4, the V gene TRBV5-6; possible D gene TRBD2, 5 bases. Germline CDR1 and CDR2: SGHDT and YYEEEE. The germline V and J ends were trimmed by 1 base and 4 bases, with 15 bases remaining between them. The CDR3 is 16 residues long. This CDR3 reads CASSLRLSGLKNIQYF. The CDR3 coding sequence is TGTGCCAGCAGCTTGCGACTATCTGGTCTTAAAAACATTCAGTACTTC.

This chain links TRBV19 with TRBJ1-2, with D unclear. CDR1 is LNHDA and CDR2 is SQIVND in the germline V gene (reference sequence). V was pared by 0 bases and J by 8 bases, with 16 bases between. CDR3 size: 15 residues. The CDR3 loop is CASSIDETSRGGYTF. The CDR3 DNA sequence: TGTGCCAGTAGTATAGATGAGACGTCGAGAGGGGGCTACACCTTC.

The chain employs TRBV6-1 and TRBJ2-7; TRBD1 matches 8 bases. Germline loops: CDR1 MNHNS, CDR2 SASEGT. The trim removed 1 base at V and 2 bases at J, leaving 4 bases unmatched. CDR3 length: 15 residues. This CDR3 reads CASSEVGQGPYEQYF. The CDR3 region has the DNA TGTGCCAGCAGTGAAGTCGGACAGGGACCCTACGAGCAGTACTTC.

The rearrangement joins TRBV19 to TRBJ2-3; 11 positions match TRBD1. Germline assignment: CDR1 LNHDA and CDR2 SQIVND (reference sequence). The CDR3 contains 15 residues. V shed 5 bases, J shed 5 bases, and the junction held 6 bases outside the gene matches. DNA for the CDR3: TGTGCCAGTAGTTTGGGACAGGGGGAAGGAGATACGCAGTATTTT. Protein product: CASSLGQGEGDTQYF.

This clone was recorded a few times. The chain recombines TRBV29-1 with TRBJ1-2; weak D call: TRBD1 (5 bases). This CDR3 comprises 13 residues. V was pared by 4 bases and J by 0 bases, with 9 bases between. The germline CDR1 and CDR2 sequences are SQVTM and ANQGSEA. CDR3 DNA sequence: TGCAGCGTTGCCCAACAGGCTAACTATGGCTACACCTTC. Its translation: CSVAQQANYGYTF.

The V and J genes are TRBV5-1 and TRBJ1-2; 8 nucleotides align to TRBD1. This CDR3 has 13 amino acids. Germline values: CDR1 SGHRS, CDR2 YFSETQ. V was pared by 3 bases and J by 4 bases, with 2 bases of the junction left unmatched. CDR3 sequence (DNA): TGCGCCAGCAGCTCGACAGGGGCCTATGGCTACACCTTC. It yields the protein CASSSTGAYGYTF.

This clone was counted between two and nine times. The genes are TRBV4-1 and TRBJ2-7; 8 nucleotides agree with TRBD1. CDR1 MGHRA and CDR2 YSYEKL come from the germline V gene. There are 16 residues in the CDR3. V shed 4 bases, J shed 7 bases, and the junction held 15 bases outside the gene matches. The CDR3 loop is CASSREPGQARGEQYF. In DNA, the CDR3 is TGCGCCAGCAGCCGAGAACCGGGACAGGCTAGGGGAGAGCAGTACTTC.

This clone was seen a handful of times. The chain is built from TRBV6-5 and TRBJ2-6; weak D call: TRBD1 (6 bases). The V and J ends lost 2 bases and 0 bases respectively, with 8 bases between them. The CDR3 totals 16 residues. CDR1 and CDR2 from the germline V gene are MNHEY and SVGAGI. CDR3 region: CASSYGQNSGANVLTF. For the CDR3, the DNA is TGTGCCAGCAGTTACGGACAGAACTCTGGGGCCAACGTCCTGACTTTC.

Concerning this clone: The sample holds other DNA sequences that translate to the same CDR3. The DNA of the CDR3 is TGTGCCAGCAGCTTACAGGGCCCTGGGGCCAACGTCCTGACTTTC. As protein: CASSLQGPGANVLTF. The rearrangement links TRBV27 to TRBJ2-6; tentatively, D is TRBD1 (6 bases). CDR1 MNHEY and CDR2 SMNVEV come from the germline V gene (reference sequence). Trimming took off 6 bases at V and 2 bases at J, with 11 bases between the two ends. The CDR3 loop spans 15 amino acids. Variable domain in full (rest from reference TRBV27 and TRBJ2-6): EAQVTQNPRYLITVTGKKLTVTCSQNMNHEYMSWYRQDPGLGLRQIYYSMNVEVTDKGDVPEGYKVSRKEKRNFPLILESPSPNQTSLYFCASSLQGPGANVLTFGAGSRLTVL.

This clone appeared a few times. The CDR3 nucleotides read TGTGCCAGTAGTCCAGGACAGTACTCTAACTATGGCTACACCTTC. Its protein is CASSPGQYSNYGYTF. V usage is TRBV19 and J usage is TRBJ1-2; the D gene is possibly TRBD1 (6 bases). In germline, CDR1 is LNHDA, CDR2 SQIVND (reference sequence). The CDR3 contains 15 residues. V was pared by 5 bases and J by 0 bases, with 13 bases between.

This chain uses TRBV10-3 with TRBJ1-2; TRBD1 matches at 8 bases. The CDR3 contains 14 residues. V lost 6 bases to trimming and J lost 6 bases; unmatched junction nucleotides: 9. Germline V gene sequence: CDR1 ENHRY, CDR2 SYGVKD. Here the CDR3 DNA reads TGTGCCATCAGCGATCTACCAGGGGGCGATGGCTACACCTTC. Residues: CAISDLPGGDGYTF.